This entry lists 11 T cell receptor beta chains sequenced from one sample in a study of shared clonotypes between healthy human individuals. TCRdb's table, derived via immunoSEQ multiplex PCR, lists solely in-frame clones and lacks some. The data contain about 2 million clones, about 95% of them singletons. Naive CD8 cells comprised CD45RO-negative, CCR7-positively selected cells, excluding terminally differentiated effector memory CD45RA+ cells. Sequencing was done on a sample of naive CD8+ T cells sorted from blood. Every receptor here comes from a man in his late teens or twenties in good health.

This clone was counted once. The sample holds other DNA sequences that translate to the same CDR3. The chain recombines TRBV5-1 with TRBJ1-6; D perhaps matches TRBD1 (5 bases). The CDR3 extends over 16 amino acids. The V end was cut by 4 bases, the J end by 0 bases, with 11 bases between. Germline V gene sequence: CDR1 SGHRS, CDR2 YFSETQ. The CDR3 nucleotides are TGCGCCAGCAGCCTAGAGGGGAGCTCCTATAATTCACCCCTCCACTTT. Translating it yields CASSLEGSSYNSPLHF.

Concerning this clone: Other DNA variants within this sample encode the same CDR3. The chain has TRBV7-9 and TRBJ2-7, with TRBD2 matching 7 bases. The CDR3 has 15 amino acids. V shed 0 bases and J 0 bases; nucleotides not matched to a gene: 2. Looked up from germline, CDR1 is SEHNR and CDR2 is FQNEAQ (reference sequence). DNA of the CDR3: TGTGCCAGCAGCTTAGCGGGCGGGAGCTCCTACGAGCAGTACTTC. It translates to CASSLAGGSSYEQYF.

A remark on this clone: Other DNA variants within this sample encode the same CDR3. The rearrangement joins TRBV7-6 to TRBJ2-7; D is undetermined. V was trimmed by 0 bases and J by 0 bases, leaving 9 bases between them. The CDR3 spans 15 residues. Germline V gives CDR1 SGHVS, CDR2 FNYEAQ. The CDR3: CASSLAPGSSYEQYF. CDR3 nucleotide sequence: TGTGCCAGCAGCTTAGCGCCCGGTAGCTCCTACGAGCAGTACTTC.

This rearrangement joins TRBV10-3 to TRBJ2-1; 9 nucleotides line up with TRBD1. The CDR3 contains 15 residues. Per germline, CDR1 ENHRY and CDR2 SYGVKD. Losses at the gene ends were 8 bases for V and 7 bases for J; bases not matched to a gene: 12. The CDR3 region has the DNA TGTGCCATCGGGTCTCCGGGACAGGGTAATAATGAGCAGTTCTTC. Translation gives CAIGSPGQGNNEQFF.

Concerning this clone itself: Other DNA sequences within the sample encode an identical CDR3. The chain carries TRBV6-1 and TRBJ2-7; 9 bases are shared with TRBD1. The J segment lost 0 bases and the V segment lost 3 bases, leaving 3 bases of the junction unmatched. The V gene's germline CDR1 is MNHNS and CDR2 SASEGT. The CDR3 is 15 amino acids. The CDR3 sequence is CASSDRDRVSYEQYF. The DNA of the CDR3 is TGTGCCAGCAGTGACCGGGACAGGGTCTCCTACGAGCAGTACTTC.

V is TRBV2 and J is TRBJ1-5; 7 nucleotides line up with TRBD1. Germline CDR1 reads SNHLY; CDR2 reads FYNNEI. Germline trimming cut 7 bases from V and 6 bases from J; bases unmatched to any gene: 9. This CDR3 spans 14 amino acids. DNA of the CDR3: TGTGCCAGCACCCCACAGGGGTGGCCTCAGCCCCAGCATTTT. This sequence encodes CASTPQGWPQPQHF.

The V gene is TRBV6-1, the J gene TRBJ1-3; a possible D gene is TRBD1 (5 bases). Between the trimmed V and J ends, which lost 4 bases and 0 bases, there was a span of 13 bases. The CDR3 loop spans 16 amino acids. Germline-derived CDR1 and CDR2 are MNHNS and SASEGT. CDR3 region: CASSGWDLSSGNTIYF. In nucleotides, the CDR3 is TGTGCCAGCAGTGGATGGGACCTAAGCTCTGGAAACACCATATATTTT.

The chain recombines TRBV19 with TRBJ2-1; 11 bases line up with TRBD2. CDR1 is LNHDA and CDR2 is SQIVND in the germline V gene (reference sequence). The CDR3 extends over 16 amino acids. The V segment lost 1 base and the J segment 9 bases; nucleotides outside the gene matches: 8. The CDR3 protein is CASSIGVGLAGGEQFF. CDR3 DNA sequence: TGTGCCAGTAGTATAGGTGTAGGGCTAGCGGGGGGTGAGCAGTTCTTC.

The chain carries TRBV28 and TRBJ1-1; TRBD1 matches at 7 bases. The CDR3 sequence is 15 residues long. Per germline, CDR1 MDHEN and CDR2 SYDVKM. Trimming cost V 5 bases and J 13 bases; bases outside gene matches: 19. The CDR3 sequence: CASSVGLSPGGLDFF. The CDR3 nucleotides are TGTGCCAGCAGTGTAGGACTATCCCCAGGGGGTTTGGATTTCTTT.

V and J are TRBV7-2 and TRBJ2-3; TRBD1 or TRBD2 may be the D gene (5 bases each). CDR3 length equals 15 residues. Germline assignment: CDR1 SGHTA and CDR2 FQGNSA. V lost 1 base, J lost 4 bases, and 12 bases lay in between. CDR3 sequence reads: CASSLVGLAADTQYF. The CDR3 DNA is TGTGCCAGCAGCTTAGTGGGGCTAGCAGCAGATACGCAGTATTTT.

Note on this clone: Other nucleotide sequences in the sample specify the same CDR3. The chain is built from TRBV5-1 and TRBJ2-7, with D perhaps TRBD1 (8 bases). Trimming took 4 bases from V and 4 from J, leaving 15 bases between them. Germline CDR1 is SGHRS and CDR2 is YFSETQ. This CDR3 region has 14 residues. The CDR3 nucleotides read TGCGCCAGCAGCATAGGACAGGGAGGGTACGAGCAGTACTTC. Its protein is CASSIGQGGYEQYF.